This TCR beta chain stems from a study of naive and memory T cell subsets. Study-level results: Naive repertoires, especially CD8, held a few larger clonotypes, possibly memory cells re-expressing CD45RA.

From germline, CDR1 is MGHRA and CDR2 YSYEKL. This CDR3 is built from 15 residues. The V and J ends lost 5 bases and 1 base, in that order; junction bases with no gene match: 7. Ten or more counts support this clonotype. What it binds is unknown. Four subsets defined by CD45RA and CD27 were sorted after CD3, CD4, CD8 and live/dead staining. An equimolar mix of two oligonucleotides served as the beta constant-region primer for TRBC1 and TRBC2. Four rounds of PCR amplified the ligated cDNA using nested alpha and beta constant-region primers plus SP2. A single record per CDR3 protein comes from TCRdb applying MiXCR to the UMI-ligation and nested PCR reads. Here the sample spans under 150,000 distinct CDR3 sequences, about a fifth being singletons.

The chain has TRBV4-1 and TRBJ2-7; 8 bases are a match to TRBD1. Input material: naive CD8+ T cells from blood. The clonotype originates from a human donor in good health. CDR3 nucleotides: TGCGCCAGCAGCGGCCGGGACAGGAGTTCCTACGAGCAGTACTTC. Protein product: CASSGRDRSSYEQYF.